Below are 29 T cell receptor beta chains sequenced from a single sample in a study of blood T cell repertoires in COVID-19 (dated by TCRdb to about 2020). Libraries came from the immunoSEQ multiplex PCR assay. TCRdb retrieved this table from immuneACCESS and kept in-frame rearrangements only. Not all clones are present; in checked studies, unresolved V genes account for under half, and no reason is known for the remainder. Within this sample are fewer than 350,000 clones, with roughly 90% of them counted one time only. The ten largest clonotypes hold about 5% of the sample. The sequenced sample consisted of PBMCs or T cells enriched from blood (not recorded which). The receptors originated from a man aged 55 to 70 who had recovered from COVID-19.

V and J are TRBV18 and TRBJ2-1, with 8 bases aligning to TRBD2. The trim removed 4 bases at V and 4 bases at J, leaving 6 bases unmatched. Germline CDR1 KGHSH, CDR2 LQKENI. The CDR3 consists of 15 residues. This chain's CDR3 is CASSQQTSAYNEQFF. In DNA, the CDR3 is TGTGCCAGCTCACAACAGACTAGCGCTTACAATGAGCAGTTCTTC. Full variable domain (missing parts from reference TRBV18 and TRBJ2-1): NAGVMQNPRHLVRRRGQEARLRCSPMKGHSHVYWYRQLPEEGLKFMVYLQKENIIDESGMPKERFSAEFPKEGPSILRIQQVVRGDSAAYFCASSQQTSAYNEQFFGPGTRLTVL.

A note on this clone: In the same sample, other DNA sequences code for this CDR3. V gene TRBV7-9 combines with J gene TRBJ2-7, with a tentative D call TRBD1 (5 bases). The CDR3 loop spans 12 amino acids. From germline, CDR1 is SEHNR and CDR2 FQNEAQ (reference sequence). V was clipped by 4 bases and J by 3 bases, with 7 bases between them. The CDR3 sequence is CASSSQGYEQYF. The CDR3 DNA is TGTGCCAGCAGCTCTCAGGGCTACGAGCAGTACTTC.

The rearrangement uses TRBV27 and TRBJ2-3; weak D call: TRBD2 (5 bases). V lost 4 bases, J lost 7 bases, and 12 bases lay in between. CDR3 size: 13 residues. Germline CDR1 is MNHEY and CDR2 is SMNVEV (reference sequence). CDR3 sequence: CASSSSRVNTQYF. CDR3 DNA sequence: TGTGCCAGCAGTTCTAGCCGGGTGAATACGCAGTATTTT.

The chain is built from TRBV7-2 and TRBJ1-6; TRBD1 is a possible D gene (6 bases). Trimming removed 10 bases from V and 0 bases from J, with 13 bases in between. Germline V gives CDR1 SGHTA, CDR2 FQGNSA. The CDR3 has 15 amino acids. The CDR3 sequence is CATGGQSSYNSPLHF. In nucleotides, the CDR3 is TGTGCCACCGGGGGGCAGAGCTCCTATAATTCACCCCTCCACTTT.

The V and J genes are TRBV6-5 and TRBJ2-1; D is perhaps TRBD2 (5 bases). V was clipped by 4 bases and J by 2 bases, with 12 bases between them. CDR3 length: 15 amino acids. Germline loops: CDR1 MNHEY, CDR2 SVGAGI. CDR3 bases: TGTGCCAGCAGTTCAGGCGGGCTTACCTACAATGAGCAGTTCTTC. It is translated as CASSSGGLTYNEQFF.

The chain recombines TRBV19 with TRBJ1-4; perhaps TRBD1 as D (5 bases). Germline CDR1 is LNHDA and CDR2 is SQIVND (reference sequence). The CDR3 has 15 residues. Trimming pared 4 bases from V and 2 bases from J, leaving 11 bases between. The CDR3 coding sequence is TGTGCCAGTAGTACGCAGGGTATCACTAATGAAAAACTGTTTTTT. It codes for CASSTQGITNEKLFF.

On this clone: The sample holds other DNA sequences that translate to the same CDR3. The chain combines TRBV5-1 with TRBJ1-2; TRBD1 aligns across 7 bases. Trimming cost V 3 bases and J 8 bases; bases outside gene matches: 4. Germline V gene lookup returns CDR1 SGHRS and CDR2 YFSETQ. The CDR3 is made up of 12 amino acids. The CDR3 protein is CASSYTGDGYTF. CDR3 coding DNA: TGCGCCAGCAGCTACACAGGGGACGGCTACACCTTC. The variable domain in full, with the rest retrieved from reference TRBV5-1 and TRBJ1-2, is KAGVTQTPRYLIKTRGQQVTLSCSPISGHRSVSWYQQTPGQGLQFLFEYFSETQRNKGNFPGRFSGRQFSNSRSEMNVSTLELGDSALYLCASSYTGDGYTFGSGTRLTVV.

The genes are TRBV7-6 and TRBJ1-5, with TRBD1 matching over 9 bases. Germline CDR1 and CDR2: SGHVS and FNYEAQ. The J segment lost 4 bases and the V segment lost 5 bases, leaving 6 bases of the junction unmatched. This CDR3 is built from 15 residues. The CDR3 reads CASSQGQGLNQPQHF. The CDR3, as DNA: TGTGCCAGCAGCCAGGGACAGGGACTGAATCAGCCCCAGCATTTT.

The V call is TRBV28, the J call TRBJ2-5; D possibly corresponds to TRBD2 (6 bases). Germline V CDR1 and CDR2: MDHEN, SYDVKM. V was pared by 5 bases and J by 14 bases, with 27 bases between. The length of the CDR3 is 15 residues. The CDR3: CASSLRGTVVTWVYF. DNA of the CDR3: TGTGCCAGCAGTCTACGGGGGACCGTAGTGACATGGGTATACTTC. Combining the CDR3 with reference TRBV28 and TRBJ2-5 gives the whole variable domain DVKVTQSSRYLVKRTGEKVFLECVQDMDHENMFWYRQDPGLGLRLIYFSYDVKMKEKGDIPEGYSVSREKKERFSLILESASTNQTSMYLCASSLRGTVVTWVYFGPGTRLLVL.

Note on this clone: The sample contains more than one DNA sequence encoding this CDR3. The V and J genes are TRBV28 and TRBJ2-5; D is ambiguous. Trimming took 3 bases from V and 5 from J, leaving 7 bases between them. CDR1 MDHEN and CDR2 SYDVKM come from the germline V gene. This CDR3 has 12 amino acids. Here the CDR3 reads CASSLSRETQYF. In DNA, the CDR3 is TGTGCCAGCAGTTTGTCGCGGGAGACCCAGTACTTC.

The V gene is TRBV5-1, the J gene TRBJ2-2; 9 positions match TRBD2. This CDR3 region has 15 residues. With V trimmed by 2 bases and J by 7 bases, 6 bases remained unmatched. The V gene's germline CDR1 is SGHRS and CDR2 YFSETQ. CDR3 sequence: CASSLLAGVGGELFF. CDR3 coding DNA: TGCGCCAGCAGCTTATTAGCGGGAGTCGGCGGGGAGCTGTTTTTT.

The chain couples TRBV28 to TRBJ1-6; no definite D call. Germline V gene lookup returns CDR1 MDHEN and CDR2 SYDVKM. The length of the CDR3 is 13 residues. Trimming removed 8 bases from V and 9 bases from J, with 14 bases in between. The CDR3 DNA is TGTGCCAGCGGAGGCCGGGAAGGTTCACCCCTCCACTTT. Encoded protein: CASGGREGSPLHF.

A single count supports this clone. The chain employs TRBV15 and TRBJ1-2; D remains ambiguous. V lost 0 bases to trimming and J lost 7 bases, with 21 bases between them. The CDR3 runs 17 residues. Looked up from germline, CDR1 is LNHNV and CDR2 is YYDKDF (reference sequence). Written as DNA, the CDR3 is TGTGCCACCAGCAGAGATGTCGGACTACGAAGCGAACGTGGCTACACCTTC. Protein sequence: CATSRDVGLRSERGYTF.

The chain joins TRBV6-6 to TRBJ1-5; D gene unclear. The V gene lost 4 bases and the J gene lost 7 bases, with 14 bases spanning the gap. Germline V gives CDR1 MNHNY, CDR2 SVGAGI (reference sequence). The CDR3 contains 14 residues. In nucleotides, the CDR3 is TGTGCCAGCAGTTTGACGGGTTTGAGGCAGCCCCAGCATTTT. Protein sequence: CASSLTGLRQPQHF.

This sequence joins TRBV3-1 (or the pseudogene TRBV3-2) and TRBJ1-1, with 8 bases fitting TRBD1. V shed 0 bases and J 6 bases; nucleotides not matched to a gene: 6. CDR3 size: 15 residues. The germline V gene has CDR1 LGHDT and CDR2 YNNKEL (reference sequence). The CDR3 reads CASSQEGSGGSEAFF. CDR3 in DNA: TGTGCCAGCAGCCAAGAGGGATCAGGGGGCTCTGAAGCTTTCTTT.

A few counts support this clone. The chain links TRBV2 to TRBJ1-4; D gene unclear. CDR3 length: 14 amino acids. Trimming stripped 4 bases from V and 0 bases from J, with 6 bases between. CDR1 and CDR2 (germline): SNHLY, FYNNEI. The CDR3 loop reads CASSVQTTNEKLFF. The CDR3 coding sequence is TGTGCCAGCAGTGTTCAGACAACTAATGAAAAACTGTTTTTT.

The rearrangement joins TRBV24-1 to TRBJ1-2, with TRBD1 matching 8 bases. The germline V gene has CDR1 KGHDR and CDR2 SFDVKD. V shed 4 bases, J shed 2 bases, and the junction held 8 bases outside the gene matches. The CDR3 consists of 16 residues. The CDR3 spells CATSEATGVGNYGYTF. In nucleotides, the CDR3 is TGTGCCACCAGTGAAGCGACAGGGGTCGGAAACTATGGCTACACCTTC.

The chain couples TRBV19 to TRBJ1-2; D gene ambiguous. V lost 6 bases, J lost 3 bases, and 17 bases lay in between. Per the germline V gene, CDR1 is LNHDA and CDR2 is SQIVND (reference sequence). The CDR3 is 15 residues long. DNA of the CDR3: TGTGCCAGTAGAGGTGAAGCGGCTGGCGACTATGGCTACACCTTC. Translated, it gives CASRGEAAGDYGYTF.

V usage is TRBV28 and J usage is TRBJ1-5; D call uncertain. The CDR3 totals 12 residues. CDR1 is MDHEN, CDR2 SYDVKM, per germline. Trimming took off 9 bases at V and 6 bases at J, with 12 bases between the two ends. The CDR3 bases are TGTGCCAGTTTGACTAAGCCTCAGCCCCAGCATTTT. Encoded protein: CASLTKPQPQHF. The full variable domain, in which reference TRBV28 and TRBJ1-5 provide the parts outside the CDR3, is DVKVTQSSRYLVKRTGEKVFLECVQDMDHENMFWYRQDPGLGLRLIYFSYDVKMKEKGDIPEGYSVSREKKERFSLILESASTNQTSMYLCASLTKPQPQHFGDGTRLSIL.

The chain is built from TRBV30 and TRBJ2-1; 12 positions agree with TRBD1. The CDR3 totals 15 residues. CDR1 GTSNPN and CDR2 SVGIG come from the germline V gene (reference sequence). For the CDR3, the DNA is TGTGCTCTCGGGGGGACAGGGGGCGTAAGGGCTGAGCAGTTCTTC. It encodes CALGGTGGVRAEQFF.

CDR3 region: CASSQGQLGSYGYTF. The CDR3 DNA reads TGCGCCAGCAGCCAAGGACAGCTTGGCAGCTATGGCTACACCTTC. The chain links TRBV4-1 to TRBJ1-2, with D perhaps TRBD1 (5 bases). The V and J ends lost 1 base and 4 bases respectively, with 13 bases between them. Germline V lookup: CDR1 MGHRA, CDR2 YSYEKL. The CDR3 sequence is 15 residues long.

The chain employs TRBV9 and TRBJ1-5, with D unresolved. Deletions cut 0 bases from V and 4 bases from J, with 11 bases between. Germline CDR1 and CDR2: SGDLS and YYNGEE. The CDR3 sequence is 15 residues long. In DNA, the CDR3 is TGTGCCAGCAGCGTAGGGACGGAGGATAATCAGCCCCAGCATTTT. It codes for CASSVGTEDNQPQHF.

The chain carries TRBV6-4 and TRBJ2-7; unclear D gene. From germline, CDR1 is MRHNA and CDR2 SNTAGT. This CDR3 has 12 residues. V lost 6 bases, J lost 0 bases, and 6 bases lay in between. The CDR3 DNA reads as TGTGCCAGCAGCGTTTCCTCCTACGAGCAGTACTTC. This sequence encodes CASSVSSYEQYF.

This chain links TRBV7-2 with TRBJ2-7; 10 nucleotides agree with TRBD2. The CDR3 totals 15 residues. Germline V gene sequence: CDR1 SGHTA, CDR2 FQGNSA. The V gene end was trimmed by 4 bases and the J gene end by 3 bases; junction bases not matched to a gene: 6. In DNA form, the CDR3 reads TGTGCCAGCAGCTCCGCTAGCGGGGGATACTACGAGCAGTACTTC. It is translated as CASSSASGGYYEQYF.

This chain links TRBV5-4 with TRBJ2-5; TRBD2 matches at 9 bases. Germline trimming cut 4 bases from V and 4 bases from J; bases unmatched to any gene: 11. Germline loops: CDR1 SGHNT, CDR2 YYREEE (reference sequence). The CDR3 loop spans 16 amino acids. CDR3 sequence (DNA): TGTGCCAGCAGCCCGAACCTAGCGGGGAGGGCAGAGACCCAGTACTTC. This translates into CASSPNLAGRAETQYF.

V is TRBV11-2 and J is TRBJ1-2; TRBD1 might be the D (6 bases). CDR1 is SGHAT, CDR2 FQNNGV, per germline. Trimming left V 4 bases short and J 2 bases short, with 8 bases between. The CDR3 is 13 amino acids. DNA for the CDR3: TGTGCCAGCAGCTCACAGGGAAACTATGGCTACACCTTC. As protein: CASSSQGNYGYTF.

The chain couples TRBV28 to TRBJ2-2; weak D call: TRBD2 (5 bases). The CDR3 extends over 15 amino acids. Germline V gives CDR1 MDHEN, CDR2 SYDVKM. V lost 8 bases, J lost 4 bases, and 17 bases lay in between. The CDR3 DNA follows: TGTGCCAGCGGAAAGACCCATGCGGGCACCGGGGAGCTGTTTTTT. This codes for CASGKTHAGTGELFF.

The chain recombines TRBV3-1 (or the pseudogene TRBV3-2) with TRBJ2-2; 9 bases are a match to TRBD1. CDR1 and CDR2 from the germline V gene are LGHDT and YNNKEL (reference sequence). Germline trimming cut 1 base from V and 5 bases from J; bases unmatched to any gene: 8. The CDR3 covers 17 residues. The CDR3 region is CASSQGPATGGTGELFF. CDR3 in DNA: TGTGCCAGCAGCCAAGGACCTGCGACAGGGGGGACCGGGGAGCTGTTTTTT.

This rearrangement joins TRBV2 to TRBJ1-5; D might be TRBD1 (5 bases). CDR1 and CDR2 (germline): SNHLY, FYNNEI. CDR3 length equals 14 residues. With 5 bases removed from V and 4 bases from J, the gap between germline ends came to 12 bases. The CDR3 loop is CASSRQTENQPQHF. The CDR3 nucleotides read TGTGCCAGCAGTCGCCAGACAGAGAATCAGCCCCAGCATTTT.